This TCR beta chain stems from a study of blood T cell repertoires in COVID-19 (dated by TCRdb to the early 2020s). Some background on the complete study: Collaborator samples came from the United States, Italy and Spain and covered acute and convalescent phases of COVID-19. The material from the prospective study consisted of cDNA or gDNA derived from T cells, B-cell-depleted T cells, or PBMCs. Subjects who had been exposed to COVID-19, were actively infected with it, or had recovered from it provided the deeply sampled blood TCRbeta repertoires that made up the dataset. The repertoires were released in a freely available public database intended as a resource for research on the immune response to SARS-CoV-2. The samples were drawn from the first 160 participants of the ongoing ImmuneRACE study and from 950 to 1,500 subjects provided by 6 global collaborators. The sample metadata nearly always contained a de-identified subject ID, COVID-19 status, age in years and sex. Where HLA class I and class II types were available, the types were taken from metadata supplied by the sample provider, not from assay-based typing. Paper-wide results and their limitations: How much clinical and demographic metadata was included differed by source and by participant, and the metadata was provided uncurated.

As concerns this clone: Its recognized antigen is unknown. Base qualities were left out, and no much larger clone turns up one base away.

The CDR3 contains 15 residues, cysteine and phenylalanine counted. The entry retains the CDR3 DNA only, 45 bases that are in frame from base 1. CDR1 SEHNR and CDR2 FQNEAQ are derived from the germline V gene (reference sequence). V is pared back by 4 bases and J by 1 base, with 12 bases lying between the germline termini. Whole blood was collected in K2EDTA tubes by collaborating institutions according to the institutions' own protocols. For TCRbeta analysis, collaborator samples were shipped as frozen whole blood, as isolated PBMCs, or as DNA extracted from either sample type. The immunoSEQ Assay, a bias-controlled multiplex PCR, was used to amplify TCRbeta CDR3 regions from genomic DNA. For the original study's pipeline: The number of nucleated cells in each sample was estimated from the amplification of reference gene primers within the assay. To quantify the absolute abundance of each unique TCRbeta CDR3 rearrangement, sequence reads were collapsed and filtered. Productive Simpson clonality was computed per sample as the square root of Simpson's diversity index over productive rearrangements. This immuneACCESS table, as held by TCRdb, lists in-frame sequences with V and J called but not all clones. Of the missing ones, under half trace to an unresolved V gene in checked studies; the others have no known cause. V, J and clone size were drawn from that table, and D and trimming were deduced from the DNA. Counted in this sample were under 250,000 clones; over 65% of them appeared once. The ten biggest clones cover about 2.5% of the sample.

The rearrangement combines TRBV7-9 with TRBJ2-3; no D gene call is confident. The sample comprised peripheral blood. The source of this sequence is an older woman with active or convalescent COVID-19. The nucleotide sequence reads TGTGCCAGCAGCTCCCCCGAGATGGGCACAGATACGCAGTATTTT. Its translation is CASSSPEMGTDTQYF.